A selection of T cell receptor beta chains follows, all from one sample in a study of blood T cells in healthy people across ages. One entry per CDR3 protein results from TCRdb running MiXCR on the 5' RACE reads. Of about 1.4 million distinct CDR3 sequences in the sample, 55% to 75% were seen once. Specimen: blood. The receptors stem from a man between 18 and 29 years old in good health. Each CDR3 is given with its conserved first and last residue. A D gene is named only where the DNA matches it firmly. The listing skips clone size in some rows; elsewhere it reads once, few, many or a size class.

J gene: TRBJ2-7
D gene: -
V gene: TRBV10-1
clone size: few
CDR3 DNA: TGCGCCAGCAGTGAGTCGGGAGGACCCTACGAGCAGTACTTC
CDR3 protein: CASSESGGPYEQYF

J gene: TRBJ2-3
D gene: -
V gene: TRBV10-3
clone size: -
CDR3 DNA: TGTGCCATCGGTGAAAGGGCAGGCCGCGCGGCAGATACGCAGTATTTT
CDR3 protein: CAIGERAGRAADTQYF

J gene: TRBJ1-1
D gene: -
V gene: TRBV7-2
clone size: -
CDR3 DNA: TGTGCCAGCGTATTGACCAGGGCACCTGGCCAAGCTTTCTTT
CDR3 protein: CASVLTRAPGQAFF

J gene: TRBJ2-7
D gene: -
V gene: TRBV7-9
clone size: -
CDR3 DNA: TGTGCCAGCAGCCCTACCAGGGACACTCCTAAGGGCGAGCAGTACTTC
CDR3 protein: CASSPTRDTPKGEQYF

J gene: TRBJ1-2
D gene: -
V gene: TRBV7-6
clone size: few
CDR3 DNA: TGTGCCAGCAGCGATACAATGGACATCGGAGGGAATGGCTACACCTTC
CDR3 protein: CASSDTMDIGGNGYTF

J gene: TRBJ2-1
D gene: -
V gene: TRBV6-2/TRBV6-3
clone size: -
CDR3 DNA: TGTGCCAGCAGTTACCGAGGGGGGGCCCGTGAGCAGTTCTTC
CDR3 protein: CASSYRGGAREQFF

J gene: TRBJ2-1
D gene: TRBD2
V gene: TRBV15
clone size: few
CDR3 DNA: TGTGCCACCAGCAGATCTCGACTAGCGGGATACAATGAGCAGTTCTTC
CDR3 protein: CATSRSRLAGYNEQFF

J gene: TRBJ2-4
D gene: -
V gene: TRBV3-1
clone size: -
CDR3 DNA: TGTGCCAGCAGCCAAGATCTAGGATTGCTAGCCAAAAACATTCAGTACTTC
CDR3 protein: CASSQDLGLLAKNIQYF

J gene: TRBJ1-1
D gene: -
V gene: TRBV20-1
clone size: -
CDR3 DNA: TGCAGTGCCAGCCCAACAGGAGGGGGTACCGAAGCTTTCTTT
CDR3 protein: CSASPTGGGTEAFF

J gene: TRBJ1-4
D gene: -
V gene: TRBV2
clone size: few
CDR3 DNA: TGTGCCAGCAGTCCTAGGGTGCGGCGTAATGAAAAACTGTTTTTT
CDR3 protein: CASSPRVRRNEKLFF

J gene: TRBJ1-1
D gene: -
V gene: TRBV10-3
clone size: few
CDR3 DNA: TGTGCCATCACAACAGGGATTCCTGAAGCTTTCTTT
CDR3 protein: CAITTGIPEAFF

J gene: TRBJ1-2
D gene: -
V gene: TRBV5-6
clone size: -
CDR3 DNA: TGTGCCAGCAGCTTCTATGGCGACTATGGCTACACCTTC
CDR3 protein: CASSFYGDYGYTF

J gene: TRBJ2-5
D gene: TRBD2
V gene: TRBV3-1
clone size: -
CDR3 DNA: TGTGCCAGCAGTCGAGGACTAGCGGGACAGCAAGAGACCCAGTACTTC
CDR3 protein: CASSRGLAGQQETQYF

J gene: TRBJ2-1
D gene: TRBD2
V gene: TRBV7-9
clone size: -
CDR3 DNA: TGTGCCAGCAGCCGGACTAGCGGGATCCCCAATGAGCAGTTCTTC
CDR3 protein: CASSRTSGIPNEQFF

J gene: TRBJ2-4
D gene: TRBD1
V gene: TRBV2
clone size: -
CDR3 DNA: TGTGCCAGCAGCGACGACAGGGTAACCAAAAACATTCAGTACTTC
CDR3 protein: CASSDDRVTKNIQYF

J gene: TRBJ1-4
D gene: TRBD1
V gene: TRBV4-1
clone size: -
CDR3 DNA: TGCGCCAGCAGCCCGTTACAGGGGGCCCTTAATGAAAAACTGTTTTTT
CDR3 protein: CASSPLQGALNEKLFF

J gene: TRBJ2-3
D gene: TRBD2
V gene: TRBV4-3
clone size: -
CDR3 DNA: TGCGCCAGCAGCCAAGAGGAGGGACTAGCGGGTCGAGATACGCAGTATTTT
CDR3 protein: CASSQEEGLAGRDTQYF

J gene: TRBJ2-1
D gene: TRBD2
V gene: TRBV20-1
clone size: -
CDR3 DNA: TGCAGTGCTAGAGGGACTAGCGGGGCTTACAATGAGCAGTTCTTC
CDR3 protein: CSARGTSGAYNEQFF

J gene: TRBJ2-3
D gene: -
V gene: TRBV29-1
clone size: -
CDR3 DNA: TGCAGCTCTAGTTTCGGGGATGGGAGAGATACGCAGTATTTT
CDR3 protein: CSSSFGDGRDTQYF

J gene: TRBJ2-1
D gene: -
V gene: TRBV5-1
clone size: -
CDR3 DNA: TGCGCCAGCAGCAGGTCTCCAGGGTATGAGCAGTTCTTC
CDR3 protein: CASSRSPGYEQFF

J gene: TRBJ2-7
D gene: -
V gene: TRBV21-1
clone size: once
CDR3 DNA: TGTGCCAGCAGGGCCGGGAGACCCCGATACCAAAGCTCCTACGAGCAGTACTTC
CDR3 protein: CASRAGRPRYQSSYEQYF

J gene: TRBJ2-3
D gene: -
V gene: TRBV6-5
clone size: few
CDR3 DNA: TGTGCCAGCAGTCGGACTCTACAATTCACAGATACGCAGTATTTT
CDR3 protein: CASSRTLQFTDTQYF

J gene: TRBJ2-1
D gene: -
V gene: TRBV11-3
clone size: few
CDR3 DNA: TGTGCCAGCAGCTTTACCGACAATGAGCAGTTCTTC
CDR3 protein: CASSFTDNEQFF

J gene: TRBJ1-2
D gene: -
V gene: TRBV27
clone size: -
CDR3 DNA: TGTGCCAGCAGTTTGTCGGGGAGGTATGGCTACACCTTC
CDR3 protein: CASSLSGRYGYTF

J gene: TRBJ2-3
D gene: -
V gene: TRBV2
clone size: -
CDR3 DNA: TGTGCCAGCAGTGAAGTCGGACTAAGGGCGCAGTATTTT
CDR3 protein: CASSEVGLRAQYF

J gene: TRBJ1-2
D gene: TRBD1
V gene: TRBV11-2
clone size: -
CDR3 DNA: TGTGCCAGCAGCTTCGACCAGGGACAGGGGCTAGTCTATGGCTACACCTTC
CDR3 protein: CASSFDQGQGLVYGYTF

J gene: TRBJ1-2
D gene: TRBD1
V gene: TRBV25-1
clone size: few
CDR3 DNA: TGTGCCACCGGGACAGGGGAGAATGGCTACACCTTC
CDR3 protein: CATGTGENGYTF

J gene: TRBJ2-3
D gene: -
V gene: TRBV4-3
clone size: -
CDR3 DNA: TGCGCCAGCAGCCAAATCCGGAGAGGGATCACAGATACGCAGTATTTT
CDR3 protein: CASSQIRRGITDTQYF

J gene: TRBJ2-3
D gene: TRBD1
V gene: TRBV28
clone size: -
CDR3 DNA: TGTGCCAGCAGTTTCTCGACAGGGGGCCCCGATACGCAGTATTTT
CDR3 protein: CASSFSTGGPDTQYF

J gene: TRBJ1-6
D gene: -
V gene: TRBV20-1
clone size: -
CDR3 DNA: TGCTCACCCCACCGAGGAAATTCACCCCTCCACTTT
CDR3 protein: CSPHRGNSPLHF

J gene: TRBJ2-3
D gene: TRBD2
V gene: TRBV7-2
clone size: few
CDR3 DNA: TGTGCCAGCAGCTTAACGGCGGGGGGTCGGACAGATACGCAGTATTTT
CDR3 protein: CASSLTAGGRTDTQYF

J gene: TRBJ1-4
D gene: -
V gene: TRBV6-1
clone size: -
CDR3 DNA: TGTGCCAGCAGTATTCAGGGCCTGGAGGGTGAAAAACTGTTTTTT
CDR3 protein: CASSIQGLEGEKLFF

J gene: TRBJ2-1
D gene: TRBD1
V gene: TRBV29-1
clone size: -
CDR3 DNA: TGCAGCGTTGCTTCTGACAGGGGCCCCGACAATGAGCAGTTCTTC
CDR3 protein: CSVASDRGPDNEQFF

J gene: TRBJ2-7
D gene: -
V gene: TRBV4-2
clone size: few
CDR3 DNA: TGTGCCAGCAGCCAAGAGCAGGCGTCCTACGAGCAGTACTTC
CDR3 protein: CASSQEQASYEQYF

J gene: TRBJ2-3
D gene: -
V gene: TRBV20-1
clone size: few
CDR3 DNA: TGCAGTGCTCAAGGGCCTACTAGCACAGATACGCAGTATTTT
CDR3 protein: CSAQGPTSTDTQYF

J gene: TRBJ2-3
D gene: -
V gene: TRBV28
clone size: -
CDR3 DNA: TGTGCCGCAGCGATCGGCCCGGTCACAGATACGCAGTATTTT
CDR3 protein: CAAAIGPVTDTQYF

J gene: TRBJ1-2
D gene: TRBD1
V gene: TRBV4-2
clone size: -
CDR3 DNA: TGTGCCAGCAGCCAACGCCCCGGGACAGAGAACTATGGCTACACCTTC
CDR3 protein: CASSQRPGTENYGYTF

J gene: TRBJ1-1
D gene: TRBD1
V gene: TRBV19
clone size: -
CDR3 DNA: TGTGCCAGTAGTTGGGGGACAGGGACTGAAGCTTTCTTT
CDR3 protein: CASSWGTGTEAFF

J gene: TRBJ1-5
D gene: -
V gene: TRBV6-2/TRBV6-3
clone size: -
CDR3 DNA: TGTGCCAGCAGTAACGGCCAGCCCCAGCATTTT
CDR3 protein: CASSNGQPQHF

J gene: TRBJ2-5
D gene: TRBD2
V gene: TRBV2
clone size: -
CDR3 DNA: TGTGCCAGCAGTGAATGGGAGGGATCGGAAGAGACCCAGTACTTC
CDR3 protein: CASSEWEGSEETQYF

J gene: TRBJ2-7
D gene: TRBD2
V gene: TRBV15
clone size: -
CDR3 DNA: TGTGCCACCAGCAGAGAAGGACTAGCGGGGACGTACGAGCAGTACTTC
CDR3 protein: CATSREGLAGTYEQYF

J gene: TRBJ2-1
D gene: -
V gene: TRBV4-1
clone size: -
CDR3 DNA: TGCGCCAGCAGCCAAGTGGCCCAGGCAAGCTCCTACAATGAGCAGTTCTTC
CDR3 protein: CASSQVAQASSYNEQFF

J gene: TRBJ2-7
D gene: -
V gene: TRBV7-2
clone size: once
CDR3 DNA: TGTGCCAGCAGCTTAGTCGGCGTCTATTCCTACGAGCAGTACTTC
CDR3 protein: CASSLVGVYSYEQYF

J gene: TRBJ1-4
D gene: -
V gene: TRBV5-1
clone size: -
CDR3 DNA: TGCGCCAGCAGCTTGGTCCTGTCCGAAAAACTGTTTTTT
CDR3 protein: CASSLVLSEKLFF

J gene: TRBJ2-1
D gene: TRBD2
V gene: TRBV3-1
clone size: -
CDR3 DNA: TGTGCCAGCTGTTCAAGTGAGGCGGGAGTAAGGGGTATTGAGCAGTTCTTC
CDR3 protein: CASCSSEAGVRGIEQFF

J gene: TRBJ1-5
D gene: -
V gene: TRBV18
clone size: -
CDR3 DNA: TGTGCCAGCTCACCACCGTATGCTCAGCCCCAGCATTTT
CDR3 protein: CASSPPYAQPQHF

J gene: TRBJ2-5
D gene: -
V gene: TRBV5-1
clone size: -
CDR3 DNA: TGCGCCAGCAGCGCCTCCAGACTGAAACAAGAGACCCAGTACTTC
CDR3 protein: CASSASRLKQETQYF

J gene: TRBJ2-4
D gene: -
V gene: TRBV20-1
clone size: -
CDR3 DNA: TGCAGTGCGGAGAGAGGGGCGGCCAAAAACATTCAGTACTTC
CDR3 protein: CSAERGAAKNIQYF

J gene: TRBJ2-5
D gene: -
V gene: TRBV20-1
clone size: -
CDR3 DNA: TGCAGTGCTAGAGACGACAGGTCTGGGGCGGAGGAGCAGTACTTC
CDR3 protein: CSARDDRSGAEEQYF

J gene: TRBJ1-1
D gene: TRBD1
V gene: TRBV28
clone size: -
CDR3 DNA: TGTGCCAGCAGTTCGACAGGGGTGGCGAACACTGAAGCTTTCTTT
CDR3 protein: CASSSTGVANTEAFF

J gene: TRBJ2-4
D gene: TRBD2
V gene: TRBV5-5
clone size: once
CDR3 DNA: TGTGCCAGCAGCTCGGGACCGGGACTAGCGGCTAAAAACATTCAGTACTTC
CDR3 protein: CASSSGPGLAAKNIQYF

J gene: TRBJ2-5
D gene: -
V gene: TRBV15
clone size: once
CDR3 DNA: TGTGCCACCAGCAGAGATTCGGGTTGGGAGACCCAGTACTTC
CDR3 protein: CATSRDSGWETQYF

J gene: TRBJ1-1
D gene: -
V gene: TRBV12-3/TRBV12-4
clone size: -
CDR3 DNA: TGTGCCAGCAGTTTTGAAGCTTTCTTT
CDR3 protein: CASSFEAFF

J gene: TRBJ2-1
D gene: TRBD1
V gene: TRBV11-2
clone size: few
CDR3 DNA: TGTGCCAGCAGGAGGACAGGAGCCAGAAACAATGAGCAGTTCTTC
CDR3 protein: CASRRTGARNNEQFF

J gene: TRBJ2-5
D gene: -
V gene: TRBV4-1
clone size: -
CDR3 DNA: TGCGCCAGCAGCCAAGATGGACTGATTCAAGAGACCCAGTACTTC
CDR3 protein: CASSQDGLIQETQYF

J gene: TRBJ2-7
D gene: TRBD1
V gene: TRBV6-6
clone size: -
CDR3 DNA: TGTGCCAGCAGTTACACCGGGACAGGATACGAGCAGTACTTC
CDR3 protein: CASSYTGTGYEQYF

J gene: TRBJ2-1
D gene: -
V gene: TRBV29-1
clone size: few
CDR3 DNA: TGCAGCGTCCGAGGCGAGGGAGGCCCCAGGTACAATGAGCAGTTCTTC
CDR3 protein: CSVRGEGGPRYNEQFF

J gene: TRBJ1-1
D gene: -
V gene: TRBV7-9
clone size: -
CDR3 DNA: TGTGCCAGCAGCCCAATCTACGCGGACGGGGAGGAGACTGAAGCTTTCTTT
CDR3 protein: CASSPIYADGEETEAFF

J gene: TRBJ1-1
D gene: -
V gene: TRBV15
clone size: -
CDR3 DNA: TGTGCCACCAGCAGAGCCAGACAGAACACTGAAGCTTTCTTT
CDR3 protein: CATSRARQNTEAFF

J gene: TRBJ1-6
D gene: -
V gene: TRBV7-9
clone size: few
CDR3 DNA: TGTGCCAGCAGCCCACGGGTTTCTAATTCACCCCTCCACTTT
CDR3 protein: CASSPRVSNSPLHF